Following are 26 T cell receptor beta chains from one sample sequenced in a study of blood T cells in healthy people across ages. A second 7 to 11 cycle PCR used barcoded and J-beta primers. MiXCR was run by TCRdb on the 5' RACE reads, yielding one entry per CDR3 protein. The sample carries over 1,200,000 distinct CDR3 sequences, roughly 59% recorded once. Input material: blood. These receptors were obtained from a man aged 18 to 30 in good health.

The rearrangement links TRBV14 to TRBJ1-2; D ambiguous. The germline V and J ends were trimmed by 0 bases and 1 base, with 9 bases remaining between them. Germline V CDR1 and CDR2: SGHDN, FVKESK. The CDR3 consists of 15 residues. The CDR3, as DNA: TGTGCCAGCAGCCAAGATCGTATAGTTAACTATGGCTACACCTTC. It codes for CASSQDRIVNYGYTF.

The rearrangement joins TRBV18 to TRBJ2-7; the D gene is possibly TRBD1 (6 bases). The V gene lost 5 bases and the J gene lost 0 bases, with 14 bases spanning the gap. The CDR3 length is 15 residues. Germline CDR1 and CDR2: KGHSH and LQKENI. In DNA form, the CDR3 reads TGTGCCAGCTCATCTGGACAGTCCCACTCCTACGAGCAGTACTTC. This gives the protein CASSSGQSHSYEQYF.

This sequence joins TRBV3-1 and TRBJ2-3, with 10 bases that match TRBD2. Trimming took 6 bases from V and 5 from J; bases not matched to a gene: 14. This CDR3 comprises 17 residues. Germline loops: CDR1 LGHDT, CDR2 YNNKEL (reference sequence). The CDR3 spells CASSPLAGALWVDTQYF. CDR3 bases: TGTGCCAGCAGTCCCCTAGCGGGGGCCCTCTGGGTAGATACGCAGTATTTT.

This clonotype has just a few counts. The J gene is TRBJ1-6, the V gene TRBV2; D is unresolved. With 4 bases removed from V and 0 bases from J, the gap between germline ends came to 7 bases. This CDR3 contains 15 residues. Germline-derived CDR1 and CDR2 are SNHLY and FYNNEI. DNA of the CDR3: TGTGCCAGCAGTGTCCGGAGCTCCTATAATTCACCCCTCCACTTT. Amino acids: CASSVRSSYNSPLHF.

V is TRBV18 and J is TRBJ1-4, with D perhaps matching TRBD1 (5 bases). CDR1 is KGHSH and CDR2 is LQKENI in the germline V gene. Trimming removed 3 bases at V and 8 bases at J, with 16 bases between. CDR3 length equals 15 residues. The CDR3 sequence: CASSPPTGAGEKLFF. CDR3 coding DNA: TGTGCCAGCTCACCTCCTACAGGTGCAGGCGAAAAACTGTTTTTT.

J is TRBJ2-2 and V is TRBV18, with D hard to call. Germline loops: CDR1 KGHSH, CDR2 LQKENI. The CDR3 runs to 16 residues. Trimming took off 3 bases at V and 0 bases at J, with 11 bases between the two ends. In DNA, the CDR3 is TGTGCCAGCTCACCTATCCAGAACACGAACACCGGGGAGCTGTTTTTT. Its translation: CASSPIQNTNTGELFF.

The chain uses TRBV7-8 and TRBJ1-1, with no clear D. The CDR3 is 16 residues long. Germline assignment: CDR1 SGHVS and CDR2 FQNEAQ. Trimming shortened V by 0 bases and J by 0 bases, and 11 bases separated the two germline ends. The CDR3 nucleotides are TGTGCCAGCAGCTTAGCGGGATCGGGAATGAACACTGAAGCTTTCTTT. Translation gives CASSLAGSGMNTEAFF.

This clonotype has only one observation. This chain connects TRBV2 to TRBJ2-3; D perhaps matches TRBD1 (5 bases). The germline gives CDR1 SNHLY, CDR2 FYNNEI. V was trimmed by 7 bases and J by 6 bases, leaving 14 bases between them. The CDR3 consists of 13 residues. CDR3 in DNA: TGTGCCAGCAAGAAGGGGAACACCGATACGCAGTATTTT. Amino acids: CASKKGNTDTQYF.

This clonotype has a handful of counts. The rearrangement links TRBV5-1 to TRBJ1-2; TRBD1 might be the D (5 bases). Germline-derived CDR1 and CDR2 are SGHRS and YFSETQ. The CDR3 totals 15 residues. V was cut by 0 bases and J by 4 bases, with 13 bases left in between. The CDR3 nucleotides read TGCGCCAGCAGCTTGGCCGGGGGAGGCTCCTATGGCTACACCTTC. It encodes CASSLAGGGSYGYTF.

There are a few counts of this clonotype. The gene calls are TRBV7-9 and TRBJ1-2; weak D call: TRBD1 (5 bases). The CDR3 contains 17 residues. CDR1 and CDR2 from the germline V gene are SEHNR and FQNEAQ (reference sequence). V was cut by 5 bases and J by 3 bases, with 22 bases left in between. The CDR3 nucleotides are TGTGCCAGCAGCGCGGGGGAGACGGCAGGGCGTCACTATGGCTACACCTTC. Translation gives CASSAGETAGRHYGYTF.

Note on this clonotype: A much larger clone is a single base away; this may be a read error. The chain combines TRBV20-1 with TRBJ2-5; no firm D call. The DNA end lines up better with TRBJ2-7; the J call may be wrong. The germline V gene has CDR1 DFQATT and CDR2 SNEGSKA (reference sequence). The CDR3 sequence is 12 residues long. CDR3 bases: TGCAGTGCTAGAGATCAGTTCTACGAGCAGTACTTC. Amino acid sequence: CSARDQFYEQYF.

The CDR3, as DNA: TGTGCCAGCAGCAACCAGTTGCTTGTCTCTGGGGCCAACGTCCTGACTTTC. Translating it yields CASSNQLLVSGANVLTF. This chain links TRBV9 with TRBJ2-6; D is unresolved. With 4 bases removed from V and 0 bases from J, the gap between germline ends came to 14 bases. CDR1 and CDR2 from the germline V gene are SGDLS and YYNGEE. CDR3 length: 17 amino acids.

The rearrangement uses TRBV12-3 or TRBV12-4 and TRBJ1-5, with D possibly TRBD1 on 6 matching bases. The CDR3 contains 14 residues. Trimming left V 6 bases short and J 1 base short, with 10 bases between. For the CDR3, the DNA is TGTGCCAGCAGGTGGACAGAGAGCAATCAGCCCCAGCATTTT. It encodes CASRWTESNQPQHF.

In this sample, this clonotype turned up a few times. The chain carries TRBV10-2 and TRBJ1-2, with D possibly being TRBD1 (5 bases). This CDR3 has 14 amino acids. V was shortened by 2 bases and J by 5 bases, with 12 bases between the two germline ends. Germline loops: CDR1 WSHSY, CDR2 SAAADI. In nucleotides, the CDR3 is TGCGCCAGCAGTGAGACAGGTGGCCCGTATGGCTACACCTTC. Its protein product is CASSETGGPYGYTF.

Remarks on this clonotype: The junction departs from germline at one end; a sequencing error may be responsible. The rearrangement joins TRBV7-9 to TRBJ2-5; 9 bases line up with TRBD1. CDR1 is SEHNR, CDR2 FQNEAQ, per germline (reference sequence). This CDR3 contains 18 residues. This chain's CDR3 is CASSPSPHRDRDRETQYF. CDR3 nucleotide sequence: TGTGCCAGCAGCCCGAGCCCTCACCGGGACAGGGATAGGGAGACACAGTACTTC.

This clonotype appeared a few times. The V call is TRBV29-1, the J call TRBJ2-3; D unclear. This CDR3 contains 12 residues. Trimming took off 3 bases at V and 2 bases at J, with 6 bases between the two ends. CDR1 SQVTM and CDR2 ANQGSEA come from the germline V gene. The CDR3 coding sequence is TGCAGCGTTGATTGGTTCACAGATACGCAGTATTTT. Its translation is CSVDWFTDTQYF.

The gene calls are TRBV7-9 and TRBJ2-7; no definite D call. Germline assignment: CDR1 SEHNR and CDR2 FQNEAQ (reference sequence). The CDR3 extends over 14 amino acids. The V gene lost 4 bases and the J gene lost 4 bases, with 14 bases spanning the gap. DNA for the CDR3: TGTGCCAGCAGCTCGCCCCAAGTAGCTTACGAGCAGTACTTC. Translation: CASSSPQVAYEQYF.

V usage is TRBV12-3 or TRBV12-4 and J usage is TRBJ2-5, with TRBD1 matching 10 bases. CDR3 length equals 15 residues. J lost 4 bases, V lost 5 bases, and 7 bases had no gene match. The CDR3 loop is CASSPRDRGIETQYF. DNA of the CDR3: TGTGCCAGCAGTCCCCGGGACAGGGGAATAGAGACCCAGTACTTC.

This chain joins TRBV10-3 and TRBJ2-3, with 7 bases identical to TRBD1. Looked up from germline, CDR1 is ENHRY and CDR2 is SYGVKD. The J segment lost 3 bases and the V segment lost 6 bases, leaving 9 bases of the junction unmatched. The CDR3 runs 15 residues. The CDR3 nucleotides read TGTGCCATCAGCGGGACAGACTTAAGGACAGATACGCAGTATTTT. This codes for CAISGTDLRTDTQYF.

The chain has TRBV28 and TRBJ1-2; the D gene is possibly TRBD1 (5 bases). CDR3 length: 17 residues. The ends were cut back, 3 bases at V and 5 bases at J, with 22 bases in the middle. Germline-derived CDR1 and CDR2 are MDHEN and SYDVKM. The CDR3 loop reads CASSFTGWDWRVYGYTF. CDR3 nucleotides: TGTGCCAGCAGTTTCACCGGATGGGACTGGAGAGTGTATGGCTACACCTTC.

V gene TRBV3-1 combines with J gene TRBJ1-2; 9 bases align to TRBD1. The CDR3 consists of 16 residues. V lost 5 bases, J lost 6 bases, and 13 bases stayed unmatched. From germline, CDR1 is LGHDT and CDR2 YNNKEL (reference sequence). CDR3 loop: CASSNTGTGILDGYTF. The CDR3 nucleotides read TGTGCCAGCAGCAACACCGGGACAGGGATACTGGATGGCTACACCTTC.

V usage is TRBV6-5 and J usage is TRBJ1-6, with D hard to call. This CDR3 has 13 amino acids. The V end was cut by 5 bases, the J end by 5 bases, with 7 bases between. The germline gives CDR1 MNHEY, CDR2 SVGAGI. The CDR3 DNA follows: TGTGCCAGCAGTGACCTAAATAATTCACCCCTCCACTTT. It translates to CASSDLNNSPLHF.

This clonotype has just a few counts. The DNA for the CDR3 is TGTGCCAGCAGTTTACTAGGCGCCGAGGAGACCCAGTACTTC. Translating it yields CASSLLGAEETQYF. The genes are TRBV27 and TRBJ2-5; D unclear. The CDR3 length is 14 residues. The V end was cut by 2 bases, the J end by 5 bases, with 12 bases between. Germline V CDR1 and CDR2: MNHEY, SMNVEV (reference sequence).

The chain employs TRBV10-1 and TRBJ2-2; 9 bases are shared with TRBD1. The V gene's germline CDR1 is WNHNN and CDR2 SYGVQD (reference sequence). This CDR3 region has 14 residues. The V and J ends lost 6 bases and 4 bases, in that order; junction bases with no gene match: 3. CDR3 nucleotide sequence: TGCGCCAGCAGGAGGGACAGGGCCACCGGGGAGCTGTTTTTT. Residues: CASRRDRATGELFF.

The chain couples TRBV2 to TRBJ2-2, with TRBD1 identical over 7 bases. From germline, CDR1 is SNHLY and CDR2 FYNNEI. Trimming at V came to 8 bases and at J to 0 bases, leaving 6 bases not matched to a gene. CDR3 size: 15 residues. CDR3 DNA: TGTGCCAGCCTACTGGGACAGCCGAACACCGGGGAGCTGTTTTTT. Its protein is CASLLGQPNTGELFF.

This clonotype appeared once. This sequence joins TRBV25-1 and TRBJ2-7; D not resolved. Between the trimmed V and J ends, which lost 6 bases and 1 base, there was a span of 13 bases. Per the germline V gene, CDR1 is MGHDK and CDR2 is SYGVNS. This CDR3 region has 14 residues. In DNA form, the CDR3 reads TGTGCCAGCAGCATTTTTCAAGGTTCCTACGAGCAGTACTTC. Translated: CASSIFQGSYEQYF.